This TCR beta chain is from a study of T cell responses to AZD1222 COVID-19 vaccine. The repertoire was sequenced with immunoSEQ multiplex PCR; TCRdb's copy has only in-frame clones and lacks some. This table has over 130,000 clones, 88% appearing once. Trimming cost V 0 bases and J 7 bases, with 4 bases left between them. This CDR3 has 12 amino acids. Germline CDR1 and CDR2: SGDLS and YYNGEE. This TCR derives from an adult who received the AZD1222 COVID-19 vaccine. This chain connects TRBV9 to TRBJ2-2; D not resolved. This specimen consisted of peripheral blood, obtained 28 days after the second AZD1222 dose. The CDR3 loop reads CASSVEGGELFF. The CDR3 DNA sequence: TGTGCCAGCAGCGTAGAAGGCGGGGAGCTGTTTTTT.